This T cell receptor (beta chain) was identified during a study of shared clonotypes between healthy human individuals. The assay was carried out at the deep level. When replicate PCRs were run on unsorted PBMC, they used roughly 270 ng DNA, about 30,000 T cell genomes. As handled by the study authors: With immunoSEQ giving junction-only sequences and no quality scores, filtering differed. Only in-frame clones appear in the TCRdb table, and some are missing; sequencing was by immunoSEQ multiplex PCR. The V and J calls and clone size come from that table; D and trimming were worked out from the DNA. This sample yields some 490,000 clones, of which about 84% are seen a single time; about 13% belongs to the top ten. Study results and caveats: What limited the represented genetic and exposure-history diversity was the small number of donors.

This CDR3 comprises 13 residues. Germline V gene lookup returns CDR1 MNHNS and CDR2 SASEGT. V was shortened by 1 base and J by 5 bases, with 9 bases between the two germline ends. Comments on this clone: The antigen remains undetermined.

This TCR was recovered from a woman in her thirties or forties in good health. Some clones in this sample may be carry-over from other donors' samples. The chain joins TRBV6-1 to TRBJ2-7, with D possibly being TRBD2 (5 bases). Sequencing input: PBMCs. This CDR3 is CASSEGWGDEQYF. The CDR3 bases are TGTGCCAGCAGTGAAGGTTGGGGAGACGAGCAGTACTTC.